Following are 16 T cell receptor beta chains from one sample sequenced in a study of beta chain features in type 1 diabetes. All of the isolated RNA was reverse transcribed, so expressed TCRB transcripts were sequenced. Using immunoSEQ multiplex PCR, the repertoire was profiled, and TCRdb retains in-frame clones only, with some absent. Of fewer than 900,000 clones listed, roughly 15% are singletons. Sequencing input: naive CD4+ T cells from blood. The source is a woman aged 18-35 years in good health.

This sequence joins TRBV2 and TRBJ1-1; D gene uncertain. Germline CDR1 reads SNHLY; CDR2 reads FYNNEI. Between the trimmed V and J ends, which lost 6 bases and 3 bases, there was a span of 20 bases. The length of the CDR3 is 16 residues. CDR3 in amino acids: CASRKEAGRLDTEAFF. The CDR3 coding sequence is TGTGCCAGCAGAAAGGAGGCAGGCCGACTGGACACTGAAGCTTTCTTT.

The chain recombines TRBV15 with TRBJ2-7; no clear D. This CDR3 is built from 12 residues. V lost 4 bases to trimming and J lost 2 bases, with 6 bases between them. Germline CDR1 is LNHNV and CDR2 is YYDKDF (reference sequence). The CDR3 bases are TGTGCCACCAGCACAGAAGCCTACGAGCAGTACTTC. Translation gives CATSTEAYEQYF.

This clone was detected only a few times. The chain links TRBV6-6 to TRBJ2-7; TRBD2 might be the D (5 bases). V lost 3 bases and J 3 bases, leaving 12 bases between the germline ends. The CDR3 covers 14 residues. The germline gives CDR1 MNHNY, CDR2 SVGAGI (reference sequence). The chain's CDR3 is CASSYTGMNYEQYF. The CDR3, as DNA: TGTGCCAGCAGTTATACGGGAATGAACTACGAGCAGTACTTC.

This clone was observed a handful of times. The chain combines TRBV7-2 with TRBJ2-1; the D is unclear. V was pared by 5 bases and J by 7 bases, with 18 bases between. CDR1 SGHTA and CDR2 FQGNSA come from the germline V gene. The CDR3 has 15 amino acids. CDR3 sequence reads: CASSRGFRPSNEQFF. The CDR3 bases are TGTGCCAGCAGCCGAGGATTCAGGCCCTCGAATGAGCAGTTCTTC.

The chain combines TRBV15 with TRBJ2-5; D ambiguous. Germline assignment: CDR1 LNHNV and CDR2 YYDKDF (reference sequence). This CDR3 spans 13 amino acids. Between the trimmed V and J ends, which lost 1 base and 3 bases, there was a span of 6 bases. The CDR3: CATSRALEETQYF. The CDR3 nucleotides read TGTGCCACCAGCAGAGCCCTGGAAGAGACCCAGTACTTC.

Only a few counts were recorded for this clone. The sample has other DNA sequences that encode this CDR3 too. The J gene is TRBJ2-7, the V gene TRBV4-2; 7 nucleotides match TRBD1. The CDR3 consists of 16 residues. In germline, CDR1 is LGHNA, CDR2 YNFKEQ. V shed 0 bases, J shed 0 bases, and the junction held 5 bases outside the gene matches. CDR3 in amino acids: CASSQDRRGNSYEQYF. As DNA, the CDR3 is TGTGCCAGCAGCCAAGACCGCAGGGGGAACTCCTACGAGCAGTACTTC.

V is TRBV5-1 and J is TRBJ2-1; weak D call: TRBD2 (6 bases). CDR1 and CDR2 from the germline V gene are SGHRS and YFSETQ. Trimming shortened V by 0 bases and J by 7 bases, and 17 bases separated the two germline ends. The length of the CDR3 is 16 residues. The CDR3 sequence: CASSLDGSGVGNEQFF. The CDR3 nucleotides are TGCGCCAGCAGCTTGGACGGGAGTGGTGTAGGAAATGAGCAGTTCTTC.

The V call is TRBV7-6, the J call TRBJ2-2, with D perhaps matching TRBD1 (5 bases). V lost 3 bases, J lost 1 base, and 18 bases lay in between. The CDR3 consists of 18 residues. Germline-derived CDR1 and CDR2 are SGHVS and FNYEAQ. The CDR3 protein is CASSFSSRGSRNTGELFF. CDR3 DNA: TGTGCCAGCAGCTTTAGTAGTAGGGGATCACGGAACACCGGGGAGCTGTTTTTT.

This chain links TRBV25-1 with TRBJ2-1; possibly TRBD1 or TRBD2 for D (6 bases each). With 9 bases removed from V and 6 bases from J, the gap between germline ends came to 18 bases. This CDR3 contains 14 residues. In germline, CDR1 is MGHDK, CDR2 SYGVNS. CDR3: CARGGPCSCNEQFF. In DNA form, the CDR3 reads TGTGCCAGAGGGGGGCCATGCTCTTGCAATGAGCAGTTCTTC.

This clone was found a few times. In DNA, the CDR3 is TGTGCCAGCCAAACCAACCGGGACGTTAGCTACGAGCAGTACTTC. Encoded protein: CASQTNRDVSYEQYF. The V and J genes are TRBV4-2 and TRBJ2-7; D possibly uses TRBD1 or TRBD2 (5 bases each). The V and J ends lost 8 bases and 3 bases respectively, with 20 bases between them. The CDR3 contains 15 residues. Germline V gene lookup returns CDR1 LGHNA and CDR2 YNFKEQ.

V gene TRBV5-5 combines with J gene TRBJ2-5; 15 bases align to TRBD2. In germline, CDR1 is SGHKS, CDR2 YYEKEE (reference sequence). Germline trimming cut 7 bases from V and 4 bases from J; bases unmatched to any gene: 8. This CDR3 is 16 amino acids long. CDR3 amino acids: CASGSRTSGRGETQYF. In DNA, the CDR3 is TGTGCCAGCGGATCAAGGACTAGCGGGAGGGGAGAGACCCAGTACTTC. The variable domain in full, completed from reference TRBV5-5 and TRBJ2-5, reads DAGVTQSPTHLIKTRGQQVTLRCSPISGHKSVSWYQQVLGQGPQFIFQYYEKEERGRGNFPDRFSARQFPNYSSELNVNALLLGDSALYLCASGSRTSGRGETQYFGPGTRLLVL.

The chain combines TRBV18 with TRBJ2-2; tentatively, D is TRBD1 or TRBD2 (5 bases each). Germline values: CDR1 KGHSH, CDR2 LQKENI. The ends were cut back, 3 bases at V and 7 bases at J, with 18 bases in the middle. The CDR3 has 16 amino acids. The CDR3 nucleotides are TGTGCCAGCTCACCCGCGTCGAGGGGTGATTACGGGGAGCTGTTTTTT. Its protein product is CASSPASRGDYGELFF.

V usage is TRBV18 and J usage is TRBJ2-3; D remains ambiguous. This CDR3 spans 16 amino acids. V lost 3 bases and J lost 1, with 14 bases in between. Germline V lookup: CDR1 KGHSH, CDR2 LQKENI. DNA for the CDR3: TGTGCCAGCTCACCTCGGGCAGGCGGTGGCACAGATACGCAGTATTTT. Translating gives CASSPRAGGGTDTQYF. The whole variable domain, remainder taken from reference TRBV18 and TRBJ2-3, is NAGVMQNPRHLVRRRGQEARLRCSPMKGHSHVYWYRQLPEEGLKFMVYLQKENIIDESGMPKERFSAEFPKEGPSILRIQQVVRGDSAAYFCASSPRAGGGTDTQYFGPGTRLTVL.

The chain uses TRBV6-5 and TRBJ2-7; D is unclear. V was trimmed by 2 bases and J by 4 bases, leaving 9 bases between them. CDR1 is MNHEY, CDR2 SVGAGI, per germline. The CDR3 sequence is 13 residues long. The DNA for the CDR3 is TGTGCCAGCAGTTACCTGCTAGGATACGAGCAGTACTTC. As protein: CASSYLLGYEQYF.

This clone turned up a few times. CDR3 in DNA: TGCGCCAGCAGCCAAGATCTGGACTTCAATCAGCCCCAGCATTTT. Encoded protein: CASSQDLDFNQPQHF. The chain recombines TRBV4-3 with TRBJ1-5; no definite D call. This CDR3 is 15 amino acids long. The V gene lost 0 bases and the J gene lost 3 bases, with 9 bases spanning the gap. Per germline, CDR1 LGHNA and CDR2 YSLEER.

The DNA of the CDR3 is TGTGCCAGCAGCACGACAGGAAACTATGGCTACACCTTC. Its protein is CASSTTGNYGYTF. The V gene is TRBV7-3, the J gene TRBJ1-2, with D possibly being TRBD1 (6 bases). Germline loops: CDR1 SGHTA, CDR2 FQGTGA. This CDR3 is built from 13 residues. V lost 5 bases, J lost 2 bases, and 9 bases lay in between.